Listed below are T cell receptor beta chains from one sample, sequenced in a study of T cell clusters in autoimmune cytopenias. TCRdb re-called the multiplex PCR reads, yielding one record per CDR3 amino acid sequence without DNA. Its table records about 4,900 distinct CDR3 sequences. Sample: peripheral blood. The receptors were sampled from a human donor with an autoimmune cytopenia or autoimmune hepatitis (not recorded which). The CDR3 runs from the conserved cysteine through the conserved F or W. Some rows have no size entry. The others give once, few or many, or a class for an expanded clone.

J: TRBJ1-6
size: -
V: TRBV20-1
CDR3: CSADRRDSNSPLHF

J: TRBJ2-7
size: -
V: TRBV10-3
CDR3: CAISESTSGIYEQYF

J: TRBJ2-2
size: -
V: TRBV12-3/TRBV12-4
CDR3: CASSPGLAESTGELFF

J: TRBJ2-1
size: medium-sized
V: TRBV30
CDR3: CAWSTGTPPGQFF

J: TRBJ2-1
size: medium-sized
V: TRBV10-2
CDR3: CASSELPSGTYNEQFF

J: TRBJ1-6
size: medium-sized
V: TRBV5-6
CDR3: CASSVGTGGGSPLHF

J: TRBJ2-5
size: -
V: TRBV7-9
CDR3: CASSPIPRGQETQYF

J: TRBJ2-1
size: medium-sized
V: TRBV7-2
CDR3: CASSPEGLGTNEQFF

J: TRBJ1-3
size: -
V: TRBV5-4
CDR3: CASSLEKTIYF

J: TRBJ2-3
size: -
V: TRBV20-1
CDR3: CSARDEASGDTQYF

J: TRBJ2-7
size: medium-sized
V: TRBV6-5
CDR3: CASKKGLAGEEQYF

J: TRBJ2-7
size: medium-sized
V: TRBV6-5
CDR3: CASRTLLAAEQYF

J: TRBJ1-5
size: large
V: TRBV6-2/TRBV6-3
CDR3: CASSGGNQPQHF

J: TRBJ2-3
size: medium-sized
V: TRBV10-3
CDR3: CAISGGRGTDTQYF

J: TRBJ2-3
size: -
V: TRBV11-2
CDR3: CASSLDRDTTQYF

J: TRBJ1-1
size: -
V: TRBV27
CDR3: CASSFIRTETNTEAFF

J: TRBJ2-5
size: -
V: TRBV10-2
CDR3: CASSEMAGRETQYF

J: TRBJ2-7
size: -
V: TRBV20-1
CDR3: CSAFREREQYF

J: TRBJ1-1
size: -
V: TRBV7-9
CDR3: CASSSDRGATEAFF

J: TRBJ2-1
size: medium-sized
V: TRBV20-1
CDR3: CSASEQREIRNEQFF